This T cell receptor beta chain emerged from a study of OX40 agonist ivuxolimab in advanced cancers. General study results and limits: Expanded clones were, on average, more numerous among CD8+ T cells than CD4+. There were also nonresponders showing low normalized T-cell clonal expansion.

Concerning this clone itself: What it binds is unknown.

This CDR3 is built from 13 residues. The V segment lost 3 bases and the J segment 6 bases; nucleotides outside the gene matches: 6. Germline-derived CDR1 and CDR2 are GTSNPN and SVGIG (reference sequence). Assay: immunoSEQ multiplex PCR; the TCRdb copy retains only in-frame clones and omits some. The sample includes about 41,000 clones, 80% to 90% of them seen just once. Autoimmune disease history or systemic immunosuppression disqualified patients. V gene TRBV30 combines with J gene TRBJ1-1, with TRBD1 identical over 8 bases. This sample comprised CD4+ or CD8+ T cells sorted from blood, obtained in a trial of the OX40 agonist ivuxolimab. This TCR was sampled from an adult with an advanced solid tumor such as melanoma, head and neck, liver or kidney cancer. The CDR3: CAWSLTGGSEAFF. In DNA, the CDR3 is TGTGCCTGGAGCCTTACAGGGGGATCTGAAGCTTTCTTT.